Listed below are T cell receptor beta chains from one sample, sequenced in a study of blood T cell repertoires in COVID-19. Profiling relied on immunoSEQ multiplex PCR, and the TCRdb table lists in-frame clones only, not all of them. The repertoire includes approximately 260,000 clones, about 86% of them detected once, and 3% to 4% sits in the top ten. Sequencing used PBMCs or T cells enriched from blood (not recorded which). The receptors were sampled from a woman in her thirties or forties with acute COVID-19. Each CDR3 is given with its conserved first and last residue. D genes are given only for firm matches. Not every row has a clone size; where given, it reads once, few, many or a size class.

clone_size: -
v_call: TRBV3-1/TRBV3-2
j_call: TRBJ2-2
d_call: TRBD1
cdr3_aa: CASSQVGTGGAGELFF
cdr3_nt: TGTGCCAGCAGCCAAGTTGGGACAGGGGGGGCCGGGGAGCTGTTTTTT

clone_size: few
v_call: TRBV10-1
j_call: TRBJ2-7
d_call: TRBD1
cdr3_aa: CASSELGTGEQYF
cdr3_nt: TGCGCCAGCAGTGAACTAGGGACAGGAGAGCAGTACTTC

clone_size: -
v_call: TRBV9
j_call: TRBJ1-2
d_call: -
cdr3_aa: CASSDVRSIYGYTF
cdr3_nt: TGTGCCAGCAGTGACGTAAGGAGCATTTATGGCTACACCTTC

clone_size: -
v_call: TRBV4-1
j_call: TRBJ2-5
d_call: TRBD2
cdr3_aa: CASSQVNSGRETQYF
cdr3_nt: TGCGCCAGCAGCCAAGTTAATAGCGGGAGAGAGACCCAGTACTTC

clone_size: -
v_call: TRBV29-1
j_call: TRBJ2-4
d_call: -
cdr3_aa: CSVEVVTNIQYF
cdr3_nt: TGCAGCGTTGAAGTAGTAACAAACATTCAGTACTTC

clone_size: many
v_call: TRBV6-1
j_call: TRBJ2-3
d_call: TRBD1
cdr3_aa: CASSEYGTGLPDTQYF
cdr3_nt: TGTGCCAGCAGTGAATACGGGACAGGCTTGCCAGATACGCAGTATTTT

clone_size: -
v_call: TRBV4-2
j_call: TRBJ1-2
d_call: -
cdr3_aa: CASSQERRGNYGYTF
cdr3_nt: TGTGCCAGCAGCCAAGAAAGACGGGGTAACTATGGCTACACCTTC

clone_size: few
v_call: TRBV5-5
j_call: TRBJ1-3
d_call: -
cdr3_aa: CASSFTGDPGNTIYF
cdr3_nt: TGTGCCAGCAGCTTCACAGGAGATCCTGGAAACACCATATATTTT

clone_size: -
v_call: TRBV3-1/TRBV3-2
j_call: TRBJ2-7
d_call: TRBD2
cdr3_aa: CASSQTEREYSEQYF
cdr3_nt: TGTGCCAGCAGCCAGACTGAGCGGGAGTATAGCGAGCAGTACTTC

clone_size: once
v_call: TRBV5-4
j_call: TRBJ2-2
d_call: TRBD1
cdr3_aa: CASSLAGQGGTGELFF
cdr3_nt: TGTGCCAGCAGCTTGGCGGGACAGGGTGGCACCGGGGAGCTGTTTTTT

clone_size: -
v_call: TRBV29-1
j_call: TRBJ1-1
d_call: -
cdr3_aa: CSVEENREDTEAFF
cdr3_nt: TGCAGCGTTGAAGAGAACAGGGAAGACACTGAAGCTTTCTTT

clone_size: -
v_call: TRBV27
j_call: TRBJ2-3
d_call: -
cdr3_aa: CASSPGDTQYF
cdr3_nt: TGTGCCAGCAGCCCCGGGGATACGCAGTATTTT

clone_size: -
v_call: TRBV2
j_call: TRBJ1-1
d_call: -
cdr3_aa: CASRVQGTDTEAFF
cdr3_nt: TGTGCCAGCAGGGTACAGGGCACGGACACTGAAGCTTTCTTT

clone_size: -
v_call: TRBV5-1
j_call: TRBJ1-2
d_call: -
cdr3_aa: CASSLSGTLNGYTF
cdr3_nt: TGCGCCAGCTCCTTATCCGGGACATTGAATGGCTACACCTTC

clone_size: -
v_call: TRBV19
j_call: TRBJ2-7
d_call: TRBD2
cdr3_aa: CASSILAGGSYEQYF
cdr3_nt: TGTGCCAGTAGTATCCTAGCGGGAGGCTCCTACGAGCAGTACTTC

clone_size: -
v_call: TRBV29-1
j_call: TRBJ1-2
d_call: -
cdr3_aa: CSVEDRGFPSPRGYTF
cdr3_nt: TGCAGCGTTGAAGATCGGGGATTCCCATCCCCTAGGGGCTACACCTTC

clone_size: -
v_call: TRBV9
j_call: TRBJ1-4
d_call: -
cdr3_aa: CASSVQGVGKLFF
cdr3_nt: TGTGCCAGCAGCGTACAGGGCGTCGGAAAACTGTTTTTT

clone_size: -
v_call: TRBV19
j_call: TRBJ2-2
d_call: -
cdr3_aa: CASSIKTVLNTGELFF
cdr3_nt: TGTGCCAGTAGTATAAAGACAGTTCTGAACACCGGGGAGCTGTTTTTT

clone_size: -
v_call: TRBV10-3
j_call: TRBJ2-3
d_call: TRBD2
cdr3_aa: CAVGLAGETDTQYF
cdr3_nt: TGTGCCGTAGGACTAGCGGGAGAGACAGATACGCAGTATTTT

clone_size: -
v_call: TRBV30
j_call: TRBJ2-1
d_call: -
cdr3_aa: CAWSRFRGNEQFF
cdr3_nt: TGTGCCTGGAGTCGCTTCAGGGGCAATGAGCAGTTCTTC

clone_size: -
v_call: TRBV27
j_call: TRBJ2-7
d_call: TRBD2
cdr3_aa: CASSQISGRGYEQYF
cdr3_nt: TGTGCCAGCAGTCAGATCAGCGGGAGGGGATACGAGCAGTACTTC

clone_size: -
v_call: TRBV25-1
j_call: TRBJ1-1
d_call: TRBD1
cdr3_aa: CASMDRGGVNTEAFF
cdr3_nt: TGTGCCAGCATGGACAGGGGCGGGGTGAACACTGAAGCTTTCTTT

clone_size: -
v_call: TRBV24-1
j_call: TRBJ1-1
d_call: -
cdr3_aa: CATSATREGNTEAFF
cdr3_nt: TGTGCCACCAGTGCAACCAGGGAGGGTAACACTGAAGCTTTCTTT

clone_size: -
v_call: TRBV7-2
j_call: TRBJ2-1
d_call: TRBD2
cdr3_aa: CASSSYGAGGRNEQFF
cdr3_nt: TGTGCCAGCAGCTCTTACGGTGCGGGAGGGCGGAATGAGCAGTTCTTC

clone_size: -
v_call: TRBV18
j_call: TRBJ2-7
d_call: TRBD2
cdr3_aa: CASSPYREGYEQYF
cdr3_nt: TGTGCCAGCTCACCCTATCGGGAGGGCTACGAGCAGTACTTC

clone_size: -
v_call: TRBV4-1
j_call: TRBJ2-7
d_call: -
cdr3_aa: CASSQERDEQYF
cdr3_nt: TGCGCCAGCAGCCAAGAGCGGGATGAGCAGTACTTC

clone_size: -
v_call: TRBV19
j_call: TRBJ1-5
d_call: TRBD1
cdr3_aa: CASSIRGLPGFHQPQHF
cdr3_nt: TGTGCCAGTAGTATAAGGGGGCTGCCGGGTTTTCATCAGCCCCAGCATTTT

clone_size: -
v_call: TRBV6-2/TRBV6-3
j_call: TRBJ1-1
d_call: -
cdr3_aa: CASSYGRPPRAFF
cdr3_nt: TGTGCCAGCAGTTACGGGAGACCGCCAAGGGCTTTCTTT

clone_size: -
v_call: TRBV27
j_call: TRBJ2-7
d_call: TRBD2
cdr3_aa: CASKKGTSGTVGYEQYF
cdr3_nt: TGTGCCAGCAAAAAAGGGACTAGCGGGACTGTTGGTTACGAGCAGTACTTC

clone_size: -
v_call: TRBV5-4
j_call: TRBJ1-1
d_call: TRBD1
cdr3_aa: CASSTGQGKASEAFF
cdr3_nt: TGTGCCAGCAGCACGGGACAGGGAAAGGCTTCTGAAGCTTTCTTT

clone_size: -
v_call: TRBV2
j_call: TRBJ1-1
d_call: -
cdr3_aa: CASSEVSGSNTEAFF
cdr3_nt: TGTGCCAGCAGTGAAGTTTCAGGGTCAAACACTGAAGCTTTCTTT

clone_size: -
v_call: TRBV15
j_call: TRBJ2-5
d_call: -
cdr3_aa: CATSTGKQETQYF
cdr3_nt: TGTGCCACCAGCACGGGAAAACAAGAGACCCAGTACTTC

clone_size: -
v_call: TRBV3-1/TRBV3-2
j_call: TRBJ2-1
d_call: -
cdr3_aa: CASSQGVSGSEQFF
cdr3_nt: TGTGCCAGCAGCCAAGGGGTTAGCGGCAGTGAGCAGTTCTTC

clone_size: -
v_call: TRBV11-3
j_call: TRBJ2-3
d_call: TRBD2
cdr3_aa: CASSGEREGSTDTQYF
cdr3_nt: TGTGCCAGCAGCGGGGAGCGGGAGGGCTCCACAGATACGCAGTATTTT

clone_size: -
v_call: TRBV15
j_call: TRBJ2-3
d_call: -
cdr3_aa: CATSRDLRVTSTDTQYF
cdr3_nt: TGTGCCACCAGCAGAGATCTTCGAGTAACTAGCACAGATACGCAGTATTTT

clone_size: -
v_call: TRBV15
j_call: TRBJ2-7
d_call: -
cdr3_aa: CATSRDPGDHEQYF
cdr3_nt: TGTGCCACCAGCAGAGACCCAGGGGATCACGAGCAGTACTTC

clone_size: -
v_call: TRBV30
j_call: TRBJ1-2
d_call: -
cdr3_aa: CAWSTGIYGYTF
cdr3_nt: TGTGCCTGGAGTACGGGAATCTATGGCTACACCTTC

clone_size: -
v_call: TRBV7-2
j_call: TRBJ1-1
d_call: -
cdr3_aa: CASSSPASLNTEAFF
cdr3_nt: TGTGCCAGCAGCTCTCCAGCGAGTCTGAACACTGAAGCTTTCTTT

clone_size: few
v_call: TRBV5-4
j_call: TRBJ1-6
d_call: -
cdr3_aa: CASSFQGNNSPLHF
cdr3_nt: TGTGCCAGCAGCTTCCAGGGGAATAATTCACCCCTCCACTTT

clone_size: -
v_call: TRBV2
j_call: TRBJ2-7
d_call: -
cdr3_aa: CASSEVVTAYEQYF
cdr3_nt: TGTGCCAGCAGTGAAGTGGTAACTGCCTACGAGCAGTACTTC

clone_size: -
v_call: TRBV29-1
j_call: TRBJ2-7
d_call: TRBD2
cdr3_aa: CSVDSGGSSYEQYF
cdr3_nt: TGCAGCGTGGATAGCGGGGGGAGCTCCTACGAGCAGTACTTC

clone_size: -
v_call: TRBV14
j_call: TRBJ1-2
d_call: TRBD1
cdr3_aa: CASSPRAGGGYTF
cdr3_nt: TGTGCCAGCAGCCCAAGGGCAGGGGGAGGCTACACCTTC

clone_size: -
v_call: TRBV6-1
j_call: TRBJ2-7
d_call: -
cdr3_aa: CASSEIWGGSSYEQYF
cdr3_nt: TGTGCCAGCAGTGAAATATGGGGCGGTAGCTCCTACGAGCAGTACTTC

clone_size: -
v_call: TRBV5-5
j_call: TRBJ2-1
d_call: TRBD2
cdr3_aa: CASTSGEGRHEQFF
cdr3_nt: TGTGCCAGCACCTCGGGGGAGGGCCGCCATGAGCAGTTCTTC

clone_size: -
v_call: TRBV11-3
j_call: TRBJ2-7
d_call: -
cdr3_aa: CASSLVGDEQYF
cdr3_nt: TGTGCCAGCAGCTTAGTAGGGGACGAGCAGTACTTC

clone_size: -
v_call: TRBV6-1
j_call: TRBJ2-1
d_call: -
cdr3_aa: CASSEALGGGNYNEQFF
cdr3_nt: TGTGCCAGCAGTGAAGCGCTTGGGGGCGGAAACTACAATGAGCAGTTCTTC

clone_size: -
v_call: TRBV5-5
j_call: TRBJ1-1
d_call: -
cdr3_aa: CASSLAWGGENTEAFF
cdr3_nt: TGTGCCAGCAGCTTGGCTTGGGGGGGAGAGAACACTGAAGCTTTCTTT

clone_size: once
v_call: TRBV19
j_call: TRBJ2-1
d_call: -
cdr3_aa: CASSIIAATYNEQFF
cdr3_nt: TGTGCCAGTAGTATAATTGCGGCGACCTACAATGAGCAGTTCTTC

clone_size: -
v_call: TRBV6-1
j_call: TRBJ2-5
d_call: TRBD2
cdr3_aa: CASSEAEAGGPGEAQYF
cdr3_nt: TGTGCCAGCAGTGAAGCTGAAGCGGGAGGGCCTGGTGAGGCCCAGTACTTC

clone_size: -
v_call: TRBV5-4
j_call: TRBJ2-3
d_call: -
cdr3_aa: CASSLESETDTQYF
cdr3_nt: TGTGCCAGCAGCTTGGAGAGCGAGACAGATACGCAGTATTTT